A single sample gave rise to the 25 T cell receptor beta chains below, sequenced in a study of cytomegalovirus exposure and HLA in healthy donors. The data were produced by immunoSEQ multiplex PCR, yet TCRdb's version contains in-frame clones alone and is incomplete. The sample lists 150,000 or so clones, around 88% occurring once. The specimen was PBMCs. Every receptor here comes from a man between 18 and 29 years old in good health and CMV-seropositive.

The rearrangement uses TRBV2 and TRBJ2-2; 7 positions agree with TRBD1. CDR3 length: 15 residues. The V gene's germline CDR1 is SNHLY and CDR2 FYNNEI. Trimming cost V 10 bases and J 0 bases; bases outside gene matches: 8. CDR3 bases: TGTGCCACCTCACACAGGGGCCCGAACACCGGGGAGCTGTTTTTT. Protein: CATSHRGPNTGELFF.

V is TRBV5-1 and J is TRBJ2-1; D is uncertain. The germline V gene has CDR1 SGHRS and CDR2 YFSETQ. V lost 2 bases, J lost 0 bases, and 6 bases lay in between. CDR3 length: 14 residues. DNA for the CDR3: TGCGCCAGCAGCTTTGGTAGCTCCTACAATGAGCAGTTCTTC. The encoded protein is CASSFGSSYNEQFF.

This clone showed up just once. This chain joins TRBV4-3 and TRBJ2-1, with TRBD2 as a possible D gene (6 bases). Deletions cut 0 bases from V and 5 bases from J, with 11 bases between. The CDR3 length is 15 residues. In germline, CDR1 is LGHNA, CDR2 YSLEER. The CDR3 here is CASSQDLRGDNEQFF. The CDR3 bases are TGCGCCAGCAGCCAAGATCTGCGGGGTGACAATGAGCAGTTCTTC.

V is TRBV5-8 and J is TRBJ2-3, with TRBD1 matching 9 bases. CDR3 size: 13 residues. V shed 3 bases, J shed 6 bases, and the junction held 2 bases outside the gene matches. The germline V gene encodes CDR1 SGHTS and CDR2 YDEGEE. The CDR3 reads CASSWDRADTQYF. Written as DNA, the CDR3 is TGTGCCAGCAGCTGGGACAGGGCCGATACGCAGTATTTT.

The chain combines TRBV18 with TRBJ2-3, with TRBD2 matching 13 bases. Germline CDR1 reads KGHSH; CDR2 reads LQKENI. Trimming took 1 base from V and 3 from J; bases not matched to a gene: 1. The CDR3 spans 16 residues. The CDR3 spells CASSPLGLAGTDTQYF. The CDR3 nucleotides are TGTGCCAGCTCACCACTGGGACTAGCGGGAACAGATACGCAGTATTTT.

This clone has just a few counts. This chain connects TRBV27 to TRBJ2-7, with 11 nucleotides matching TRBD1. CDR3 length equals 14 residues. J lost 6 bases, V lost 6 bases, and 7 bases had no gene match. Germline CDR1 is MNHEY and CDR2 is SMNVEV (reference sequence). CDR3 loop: CASSSTGTGGEQYF. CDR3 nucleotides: TGTGCCAGCAGCTCCACCGGGACAGGGGGCGAGCAGTACTTC.

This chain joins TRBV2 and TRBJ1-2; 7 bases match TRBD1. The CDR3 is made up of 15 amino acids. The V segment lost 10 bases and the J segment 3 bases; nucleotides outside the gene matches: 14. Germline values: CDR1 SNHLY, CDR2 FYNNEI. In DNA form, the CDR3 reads TGTGCCATCTCCGAGGGGGCAGGGGCCTACTATGGCTACACCTTC. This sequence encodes CAISEGAGAYYGYTF.

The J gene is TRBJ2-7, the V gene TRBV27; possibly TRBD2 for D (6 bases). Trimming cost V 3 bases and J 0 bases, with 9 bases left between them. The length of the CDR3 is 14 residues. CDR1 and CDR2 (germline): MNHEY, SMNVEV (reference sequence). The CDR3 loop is CASSLGTVSYEQYF. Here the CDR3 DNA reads TGTGCCAGCAGTTTGGGGACTGTCTCCTACGAGCAGTACTTC.

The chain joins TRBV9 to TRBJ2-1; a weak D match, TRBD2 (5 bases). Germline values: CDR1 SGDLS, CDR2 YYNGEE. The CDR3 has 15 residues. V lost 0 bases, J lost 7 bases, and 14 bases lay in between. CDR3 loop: CASSVGRGGSNEQFF. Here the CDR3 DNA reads TGTGCCAGCAGCGTAGGTCGGGGTGGGTCAAATGAGCAGTTCTTC.

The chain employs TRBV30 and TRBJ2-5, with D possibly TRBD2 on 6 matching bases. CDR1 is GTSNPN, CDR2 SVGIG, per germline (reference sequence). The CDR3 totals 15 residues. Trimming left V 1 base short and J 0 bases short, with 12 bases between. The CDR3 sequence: CAWSEERAYQETQYF. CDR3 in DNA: TGTGCCTGGAGTGAGGAGCGGGCCTACCAAGAGACCCAGTACTTC.

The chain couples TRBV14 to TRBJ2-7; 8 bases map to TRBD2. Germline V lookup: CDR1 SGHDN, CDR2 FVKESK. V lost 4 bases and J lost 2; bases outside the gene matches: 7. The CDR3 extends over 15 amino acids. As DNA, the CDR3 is TGTGCCAGCAGCCCGTTCATAGCGGGACCCTACGAGCAGTACTTC. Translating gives CASSPFIAGPYEQYF.

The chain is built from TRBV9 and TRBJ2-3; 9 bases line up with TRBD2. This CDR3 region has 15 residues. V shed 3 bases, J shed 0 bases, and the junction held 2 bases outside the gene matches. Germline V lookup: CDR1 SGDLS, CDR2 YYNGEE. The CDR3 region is CASSDTSGSTDTQYF. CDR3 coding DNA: TGTGCCAGCAGCGATACTAGCGGGAGCACAGATACGCAGTATTTT.

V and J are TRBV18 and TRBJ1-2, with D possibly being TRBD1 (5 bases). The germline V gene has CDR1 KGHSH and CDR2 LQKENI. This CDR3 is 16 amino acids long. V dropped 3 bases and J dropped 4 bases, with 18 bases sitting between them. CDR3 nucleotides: TGTGCCAGCTCACCCATGGACACCACCGACTCCTATGGCTACACCTTC. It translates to CASSPMDTTDSYGYTF.

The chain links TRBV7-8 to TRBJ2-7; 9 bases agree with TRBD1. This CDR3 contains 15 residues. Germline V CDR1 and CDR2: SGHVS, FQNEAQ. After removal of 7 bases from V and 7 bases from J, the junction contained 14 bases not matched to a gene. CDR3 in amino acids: CASMRDRDRAWEQYF. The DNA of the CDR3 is TGTGCCAGCATGAGGGACCGGGACAGGGCGTGGGAGCAGTACTTC.

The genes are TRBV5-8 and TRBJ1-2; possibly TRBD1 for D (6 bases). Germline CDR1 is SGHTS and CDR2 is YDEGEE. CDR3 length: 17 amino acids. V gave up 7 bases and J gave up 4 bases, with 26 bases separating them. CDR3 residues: CASHEGDIPLGSYGYTF. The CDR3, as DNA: TGTGCCAGCCATGAGGGGGATATCCCGTTGGGTTCCTATGGCTACACCTTC.

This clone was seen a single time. The DNA for the CDR3 is TGTGCCAGCAGCATGACAGGGGGCTACCGGGGCAATCAGCCCCAGCATTTT. Protein sequence: CASSMTGGYRGNQPQHF. V and J are TRBV5-5 and TRBJ1-5; 10 bases align to TRBD1. CDR1 and CDR2 (germline): SGHKS, YYEKEE (reference sequence). V shed 4 bases, J shed 2 bases, and the junction held 9 bases outside the gene matches. CDR3 length equals 17 residues. The whole variable domain, remainder taken from reference TRBV5-5 and TRBJ1-5, is DAGVTQSPTHLIKTRGQQVTLRCSPISGHKSVSWYQQVLGQGPQFIFQYYEKEERGRGNFPDRFSARQFPNYSSELNVNALLLGDSALYLCASSMTGGYRGNQPQHFGDGTRLSIL.

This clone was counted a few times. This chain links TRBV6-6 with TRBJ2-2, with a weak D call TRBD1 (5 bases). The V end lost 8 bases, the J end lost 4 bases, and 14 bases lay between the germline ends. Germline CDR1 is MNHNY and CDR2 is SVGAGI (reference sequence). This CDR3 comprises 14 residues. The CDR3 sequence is CASSPGSATGELFF. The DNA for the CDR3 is TGTGCCAGCTCACCAGGGTCGGCCACCGGGGAGCTGTTTTTT.

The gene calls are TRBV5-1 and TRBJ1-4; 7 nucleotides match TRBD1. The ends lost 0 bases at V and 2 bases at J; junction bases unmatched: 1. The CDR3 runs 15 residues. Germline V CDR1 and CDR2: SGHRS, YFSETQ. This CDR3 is CASSLAGGTNEKLFF. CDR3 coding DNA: TGCGCCAGCAGCTTGGCAGGGGGGACTAATGAAAAACTGTTTTTT.

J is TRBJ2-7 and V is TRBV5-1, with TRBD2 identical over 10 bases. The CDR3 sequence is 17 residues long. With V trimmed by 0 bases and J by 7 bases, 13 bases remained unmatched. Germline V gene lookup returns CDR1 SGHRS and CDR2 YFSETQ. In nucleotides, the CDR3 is TGCGCCAGCAGCTTGGCCAGAATTAGCGGGGGGCTCGGGGAGCAGTACTTC. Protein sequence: CASSLARISGGLGEQYF.

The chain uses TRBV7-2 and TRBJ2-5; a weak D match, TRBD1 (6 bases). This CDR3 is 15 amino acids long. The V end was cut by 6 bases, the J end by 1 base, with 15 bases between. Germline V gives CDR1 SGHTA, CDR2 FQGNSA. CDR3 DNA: TGTGCCAGCAGGGAATCGGGACATGTCCAAGAGACCCAGTACTTC. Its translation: CASRESGHVQETQYF. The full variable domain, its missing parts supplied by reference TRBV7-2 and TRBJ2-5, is GAGVSQSPSNKVTEKGKDVELRCDPISGHTALYWYRQSLGQGLEFLIYFQGNSAPDKSGLPSDRFSAERTGGSVSTLTIQRTQQEDSAVYLCASRESGHVQETQYFGPGTRLLVL.

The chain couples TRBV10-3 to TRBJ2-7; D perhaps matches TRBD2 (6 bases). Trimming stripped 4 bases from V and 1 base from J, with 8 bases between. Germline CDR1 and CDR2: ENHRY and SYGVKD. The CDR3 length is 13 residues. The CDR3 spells CAISAGTSYEQYF. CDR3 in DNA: TGTGCCATCAGTGCCGGGACTTCCTACGAGCAGTACTTC.

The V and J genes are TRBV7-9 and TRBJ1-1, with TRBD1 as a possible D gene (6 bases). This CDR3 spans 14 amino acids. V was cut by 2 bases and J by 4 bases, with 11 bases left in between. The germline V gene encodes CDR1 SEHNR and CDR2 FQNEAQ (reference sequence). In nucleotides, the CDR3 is TGTGCCAGCAGCTTAAGATGGGGGCTCACTGAAGCTTTCTTT. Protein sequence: CASSLRWGLTEAFF.

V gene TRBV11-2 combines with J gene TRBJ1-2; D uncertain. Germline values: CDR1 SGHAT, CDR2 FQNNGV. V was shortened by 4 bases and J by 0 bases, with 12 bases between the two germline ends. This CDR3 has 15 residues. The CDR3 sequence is CASSSPGSANYGYTF. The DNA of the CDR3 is TGTGCCAGCAGCTCCCCGGGTTCAGCTAACTATGGCTACACCTTC.

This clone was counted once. The CDR3 loop is CASSIQGGGETDTQYF. Written as DNA, the CDR3 is TGTGCCAGTAGTATTCAAGGGGGCGGAGAAACAGATACGCAGTATTTT. This chain connects TRBV19 to TRBJ2-3; 7 bases align to TRBD1. CDR1 and CDR2 from the germline V gene are LNHDA and SQIVND (reference sequence). The CDR3 has 16 amino acids. V trimming: 3 bases; J trimming: 3 bases; junction bases outside the gene matches: 9.

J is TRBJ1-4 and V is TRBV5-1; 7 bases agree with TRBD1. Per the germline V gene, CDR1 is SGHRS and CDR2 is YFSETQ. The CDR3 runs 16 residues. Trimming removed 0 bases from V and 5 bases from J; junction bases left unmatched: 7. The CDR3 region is CASSLVPDRVNEKLFF. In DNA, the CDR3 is TGCGCCAGCAGCTTGGTCCCCGACAGGGTAAATGAAAAACTGTTTTTT.